Reported below is one TCR beta chain. The source of the sample is a study of blood T cell repertoires in COVID-19. Study background: Samples representing acute and convalescent COVID-19 were sourced from the United States, Italy and Spain.

This CDR3 comprises 13 residues. The ends lost 8 bases at V and 2 bases at J; junction bases unmatched: 6. Germline CDR1 and CDR2: LGHDT and YNNKEL (reference sequence). Some clones are missing from TCRdb's copy, which holds only in-frame ones; the method was immunoSEQ multiplex PCR. The sample holds about 180,000 clones, 65% to 90% seen once. The chain joins TRBV3-1 (or the pseudogene TRBV3-2) to TRBJ2-7; 7 nucleotides line up with TRBD1. The sample comprised peripheral blood. The clonotype was recovered from a man aged 45 to 65 with active or convalescent COVID-19. CDR3: CASRDSRTYEQYF. The CDR3 DNA is TGTGCCAGCCGGGACAGCAGAACCTACGAGCAGTACTTC.